The 7 T cell receptor beta chains presented below share a single source sample, sequenced in a study of blood T cell repertoires in COVID-19. Here immunoSEQ multiplex PCR was the method, and the copy in TCRdb shows in-frame clones only, minus some. The sample shows over 400,000 clones, more than 80% of them seen only once. The sample was peripheral blood. These TCRs come from a woman in her 30s with active or convalescent COVID-19.

The chain has TRBV5-4 and TRBJ1-6; tentatively, D is TRBD1 (5 bases). The CDR3 extends over 14 amino acids. Between the trimmed V and J ends, which lost 7 bases and 7 bases, there was a span of 15 bases. Germline loops: CDR1 SGHNT, CDR2 YYREEE (reference sequence). CDR3 DNA sequence: TGTGCCAGCGGCACGACGGGACTAAATTCACCCCTCCACTTT. This codes for CASGTTGLNSPLHF.

V is TRBV3-1 (or the pseudogene TRBV3-2) and J is TRBJ2-2; 10 positions agree with TRBD1. The CDR3 runs to 17 residues. CDR1 is LGHDT and CDR2 is YNNKEL in the germline V gene (reference sequence). V lost 3 bases and J lost 4; bases outside the gene matches: 8. CDR3 nucleotide sequence: TGTGCCAGCAGCCAGGACAGGGGGATACTTAGCACCGGGGAGCTGTTTTTT. It is translated as CASSQDRGILSTGELFF.

The CDR3 here is CAISGTGKGEKLFF. The CDR3, as DNA: TGTGCCATCAGTGGGACAGGGAAGGGTGAAAAACTGTTTTTT. The chain carries TRBV10-3 and TRBJ1-4, with 8 positions matching TRBD1. The germline V gene has CDR1 ENHRY and CDR2 SYGVKD. The CDR3 is 14 residues long. The junction had 5 bases not matched to a gene; V was cut back by 4 bases and J by 7 bases.

DNA of the CDR3: TGTGCCAGCACCGACCCGGGGTCCTATGGCTACACCTTC. Residues: CASTDPGSYGYTF. The chain carries TRBV6-5 and TRBJ1-2, with no clear D. The V gene's germline CDR1 is MNHEY and CDR2 SVGAGI. V lost 7 bases to trimming and J lost 4 bases, with 13 bases between them. The CDR3 totals 13 residues.

CDR3 sequence reads: CASSESSFAGSSSGNTIYF. CDR3 sequence (DNA): TGCGCCAGCAGTGAGTCTAGTTTTGCGGGTTCCAGCTCTGGAAACACCATATATTTT. The rearrangement links TRBV10-2 to TRBJ1-3; no clear D. V lost 0 bases and J 0 bases, leaving 18 bases between the germline ends. Germline CDR1 and CDR2: WSHSY and SAAADI. CDR3 length: 19 amino acids.

The chain joins TRBV18 to TRBJ1-5; unclear D gene. CDR1 and CDR2 from the germline V gene are KGHSH and LQKENI. The CDR3 runs 15 residues. Between the trimmed V and J ends, which lost 3 bases and 3 bases, there was a span of 12 bases. The CDR3 loop reads CASSPESAVNQPQHF. CDR3 sequence (DNA): TGTGCCAGCTCACCTGAGAGTGCGGTCAATCAGCCCCAGCATTTT. Combining the CDR3 with reference TRBV18 and TRBJ1-5 gives the whole variable domain NAGVMQNPRHLVRRRGQEARLRCSPMKGHSHVYWYRQLPEEGLKFMVYLQKENIIDESGMPKERFSAEFPKEGPSILRIQQVVRGDSAAYFCASSPESAVNQPQHFGDGTRLSIL.

This clone was seen only once. J is TRBJ1-1 and V is TRBV12-3 or TRBV12-4; no reliable D call. The CDR3 has 13 amino acids. V lost 3 bases and J 5 bases, leaving 10 bases between the germline ends. The CDR3 sequence: CASSFNEETEAFF. CDR3 in DNA: TGTGCCAGCAGTTTCAATGAGGAAACTGAAGCTTTCTTT.